The source of this T cell receptor (beta chain) is a study of beta chain features in type 1 diabetes. General study findings and limits: Shortening of TCRB CDR3s, moderate but significant, appeared in all four CD4+ subsets of Type 1 diabetes patients.

Stem cell-like memory, regulatory, central memory and naive CD4+ cells were sorted via CD45RO/CCR7/CD25/CD127/CD95/CD27. Germline V lookup: CDR1 MNHNS, CDR2 SASEGT. The germline V and J ends were trimmed by 7 bases and 4 bases, with 12 bases remaining between them. The CDR3 covers 13 residues. As to this clone: Its matching antigen is unknown.

Every bit of the isolated RNA underwent reverse transcription, so sequencing read expressed TCRB transcripts. Each sample of naive, central memory or regulatory T cells had, on average, approximately 3.5 million reads. TCRdb's copy holds only in-frame clones and misses some; the assay was immunoSEQ multiplex PCR. The table shows roughly 400,000 clones, with roughly 14% occurring only once. The clonotype comes from a man younger than 40 in good health. V and J are TRBV6-1 and TRBJ2-3, with D perhaps assigned TRBD1 or TRBD2 (5 bases each). Material for sequencing was naive CD4+ T cells from blood. The CDR3 loop reads CASTRDQADTQYF. DNA of the CDR3: TGTGCCAGCACCCGGGACCAAGCAGATACGCAGTATTTT.